The clone carrying this T cell receptor (beta chain) has a count of ten or more. As yet, its antigen is unknown. V was clipped by 6 bases and J by 7 bases, with 19 bases between them. This CDR3 is built from 14 residues. Per germline, CDR1 MNHNS and CDR2 SASEGT. TCRdb re-called the PCR reads through MiXCR. The table includes fewer than 40,000 clones, about 16% detected once. The data were taken from a study of metastatic and nonmetastatic thyroid tumors. Study in general: Comparative analysis of repertoires was undertaken across blood and tumor or nodule tissue obtained from malignant and benign thyroid patients.

General study findings and limits: For both blood and tumor, malignant thyroid tumors reportedly showed significantly higher TCR beta diversity than benign nodules did.

No patient had received any treatment before thyroid surgery. The TCR originated in a female donor with papillary thyroid cancer or a benign thyroid nodule (not recorded which). Some clones in this sample may be carry-over from other donors' samples. J is TRBJ2-7 and V is TRBV6-1; D is unclear. The sample comprised blood. For the CDR3, the DNA is TGTGCCAGCAGGTCGTTTAGCAGGTCCGGAGAGCAGTACTTC. As protein: CASRSFSRSGEQYF.